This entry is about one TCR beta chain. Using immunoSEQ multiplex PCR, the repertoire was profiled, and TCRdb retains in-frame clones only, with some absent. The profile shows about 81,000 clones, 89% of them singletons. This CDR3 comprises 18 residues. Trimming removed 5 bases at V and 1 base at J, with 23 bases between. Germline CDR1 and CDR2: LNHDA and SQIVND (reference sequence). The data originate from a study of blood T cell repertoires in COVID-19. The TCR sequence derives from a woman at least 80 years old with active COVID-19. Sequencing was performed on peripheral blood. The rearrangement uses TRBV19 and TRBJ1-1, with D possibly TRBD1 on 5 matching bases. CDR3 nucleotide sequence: TGTGCCAGTAGTGTTGGCAGGGCCAGAGTCCAAAGGAACACTGAAGCTTTCTTT. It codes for CASSVGRARVQRNTEAFF. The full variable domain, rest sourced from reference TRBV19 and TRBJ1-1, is DGGITQSPKYLFRKEGQNVTLSCEQNLNHDAMYWYRQDPGQGLRLIYYSQIVNDFQKGDIAEGYSVSREKKESFPLTVTSAQKNPTAFYLCASSVGRARVQRNTEAFFGQGTRLTVV.